This T cell receptor (beta chain) was sequenced during a study of tumor and adjacent non-tumor tissue in lung cancer. Three rounds of nested PCR, following a modified ARM-PCR protocol, produced the TCRbeta library. TCRdb reanalysed the multiplex PCR reads using MiXCR and keeps one entry per CDR3 protein. The profile shows around 50,000 distinct CDR3 sequences, around 67% of them singletons. This sample's RNA came from whole unsorted tissue. More than 3 cm separated this lung sample from the edge of the tumor. The CDR3 loop spans 14 amino acids. This TCR was recovered from a woman in her seventies with non-small cell lung cancer. Sequenced material: distant non-tumor lung tissue. The gene calls are TRBV21-1 and TRBJ1-1. TRBV21-1 is shown as a pseudogene. The CDR3 bases are TGTGCCAGCAGCCGCCGACTTAAGAACACTGAAGCTTTCTTT. Its protein product is CASSRRLKNTEAFF.